What follows is one T cell receptor (beta chain) and its context. Its antigen is not known. Sequencing was performed with immunoSEQ multiplex PCR; in TCRdb, only in-frame clones are kept and a portion is missing. The data show 95,000 to 150,000 clones, roughly 91% seen once. This sample was taken from a study of T cell responses to AZD1222 COVID-19 vaccine. Study-level results: Among AZD1222 vaccinees, only five to seven were seropositive at baseline. Females outnumbered males among donors, who were mostly white British; clonal diversity was possibly underestimated.

The CDR3 is made up of 14 amino acids. The trim removed 6 bases at V and 2 bases at J, leaving 8 bases unmatched. Looked up from germline, CDR1 is SGHDT and CDR2 is YYEEEE. The source of this sequence is an adult in good health. Material: peripheral blood, obtained on day 0 of AZD1222 vaccination. The J gene is TRBJ2-7, the V gene TRBV5-6; TRBD2 agrees at 7 bases. Here the CDR3 reads CASTLAGEPYEQYF. CDR3 coding DNA: TGTGCCAGCACCCTGGCGGGGGAACCCTACGAGCAGTACTTC.